The sequence of this TCR beta chain was determined in a study of T cells after yellow fever vaccination. The study's findings and limits: Post-booster reappearance was seen for most primary-vaccination clones (about 96% CD4, roughly 91% CD8). Secondary responses were weaker yet peaked faster, day 5 versus 15.

It was through 5'RACE template switching that TCR cDNA was made, with a universal primer site and UMIs added. TCRdb redid the calling of the 5' RACE reads with MiXCR, one entry per CDR3 protein. This sample has about 340,000 distinct CDR3 sequences, with around 13% found just once. Remarks on this clonotype: Its antigen is undetermined.

CDR1 and CDR2 (germline): MNHEY, SVGEGT. V shed 3 bases and J 1 base; nucleotides not matched to a gene: 5. The CDR3 consists of 15 residues. The gene calls are TRBV6-2 or TRBV6-3 and TRBJ1-1; TRBD1 aligns across 7 bases. Here the sequenced sample was CD4+ T cells sorted from PBMCs, taken 15 days after the yellow fever booster vaccination. The receptor was isolated from a man aged 18 to 30 who received the YFV17D yellow fever vaccine. The DNA of the CDR3 is TGTGCCAGCAGTTATTGGGGACAGCAGAACACTGAAGCTTTCTTT. As protein: CASSYWGQQNTEAFF.